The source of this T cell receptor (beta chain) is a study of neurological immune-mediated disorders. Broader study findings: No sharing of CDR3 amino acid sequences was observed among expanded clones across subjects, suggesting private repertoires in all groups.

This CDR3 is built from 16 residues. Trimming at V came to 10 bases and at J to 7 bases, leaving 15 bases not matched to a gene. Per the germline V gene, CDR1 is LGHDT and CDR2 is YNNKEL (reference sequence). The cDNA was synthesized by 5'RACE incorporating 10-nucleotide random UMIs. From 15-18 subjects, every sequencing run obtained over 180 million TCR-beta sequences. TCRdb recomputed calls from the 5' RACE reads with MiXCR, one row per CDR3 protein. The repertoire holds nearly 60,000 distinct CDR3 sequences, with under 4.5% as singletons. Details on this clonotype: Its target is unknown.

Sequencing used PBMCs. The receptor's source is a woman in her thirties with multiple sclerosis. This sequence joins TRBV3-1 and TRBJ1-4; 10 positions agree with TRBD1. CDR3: CANSPSPGQGSEKLFF. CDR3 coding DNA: TGTGCCAACAGTCCTTCCCCGGGACAGGGGTCTGAAAAACTGTTTTTT.